Presented here are 11 T cell receptor beta chains from one specimen sequenced in a study of blood T cell repertoires in COVID-19. Method: immunoSEQ multiplex PCR; TCRdb's copy keeps in-frame clones and lacks some. Here the sample spans fewer than 20,000 clones, under 80% being singletons. The sequencing sample was made of peripheral blood. The source is a man between 65 and 85 years old with active or convalescent COVID-19.

V gene TRBV6-6 combines with J gene TRBJ2-7; maybe TRBD2 (6 bases). Trimming stripped 2 bases from V and 0 bases from J, with 8 bases between. The CDR3 is 14 amino acids. Germline values: CDR1 MNHNY, CDR2 SVGAGI (reference sequence). The CDR3 here is CASSYRDSSYEQYF. The CDR3 DNA follows: TGTGCCAGCAGTTACCGGGACTCCTCCTACGAGCAGTACTTC.

The chain is built from TRBV7-2 and TRBJ2-1; 13 bases are shared with TRBD2. The CDR3 extends over 18 amino acids. From germline, CDR1 is SGHTA and CDR2 FQGNSA. The V segment lost 6 bases and the J segment 0 bases; nucleotides outside the gene matches: 8. The CDR3 DNA follows: TGTGCCAGCAGGTCACCGGGACTAGCGGGGAGCTCCTACAATGAGCAGTTCTTC. Translated, it gives CASRSPGLAGSSYNEQFF.

This chain joins TRBV15 and TRBJ1-5; D remains unclear. Between the trimmed V and J ends, which lost 4 bases and 4 bases, there was a span of 5 bases. This CDR3 region has 12 residues. Germline V gives CDR1 LNHNV, CDR2 YYDKDF (reference sequence). The DNA of the CDR3 is TGTGCCACCAGCATCCAAAATCAGCCCCAGCATTTT. This sequence encodes CATSIQNQPQHF.

J is TRBJ2-3 and V is TRBV5-1, with 9 bases matching TRBD1. The CDR3 sequence is 12 residues long. The V and J ends lost 9 bases and 3 bases, in that order; junction bases with no gene match: 2. Looked up from germline, CDR1 is SGHRS and CDR2 is YFSETQ. The CDR3 region is CATGTGTDTQYF. CDR3 coding DNA: TGCGCCACCGGGACAGGGACAGATACGCAGTATTTT.

The J gene is TRBJ2-7, the V gene TRBV12-3 or TRBV12-4; possible D gene TRBD1, 5 bases. The CDR3 contains 11 residues. V was clipped by 1 base and J by 9 bases, with 7 bases between them. This CDR3 reads CASSLEGLQYF. DNA of the CDR3: TGTGCCAGCAGTTTAGAGGGGCTGCAGTACTTC.

The chain has TRBV3-1 (or the pseudogene TRBV3-2) and TRBJ2-1, with 9 bases fitting TRBD2. The CDR3 runs to 21 residues. Germline V gene sequence: CDR1 LGHDT, CDR2 YNNKEL (reference sequence). With 2 bases clipped from V and 5 bases from J, the junction kept 22 bases outside the gene matches. CDR3 amino acids: CASSQRLAGFRLPASNNEQFF. DNA of the CDR3: TGTGCCAGCAGCCAAAGGCTAGCGGGATTCAGACTACCCGCATCTAACAATGAGCAGTTCTTC.

The chain has TRBV20-1 and TRBJ1-1; D not certain. This CDR3 spans 10 amino acids. Trimming stripped 2 bases from V and 10 bases from J, with 8 bases between. Germline-derived CDR1 and CDR2 are DFQATT and SNEGSKA (reference sequence). This chain's CDR3 is CSARPEGAFF. CDR3 in DNA: TGCAGTGCTAGACCAGAGGGAGCTTTCTTT.

J is TRBJ2-2 and V is TRBV11-3; 10 positions agree with TRBD2. This CDR3 comprises 18 residues. CDR1 and CDR2 from the germline V gene are SGHNT and YENEEA. V lost 5 bases and J lost 3; bases outside the gene matches: 12. Here the CDR3 DNA reads TGTGCCAGCAGCCCAGGGGTTAGCGGGGGGCCTTACACCGGGGAGCTGTTTTTT. Protein sequence: CASSPGVSGGPYTGELFF.

The chain carries TRBV6-2 or TRBV6-3 and TRBJ1-1, with D tentatively TRBD1 (6 bases). This CDR3 has 17 amino acids. Germline assignment: CDR1 MNHEY and CDR2 SVGEGT. This CDR3 is CPRSPGTGGAGNTEAFF. The CDR3 DNA reads as TGTCCCCGCAGCCCGGGGACTGGGGGGGCGGGGAACACTGAAGCTTTCTTT.

Only one count was recorded for this clone. CDR3 coding DNA: TGTGCCAGCGGACGACAGGTTCTCTACGAGCAGTACTTC. Translation: CASGRQVLYEQYF. The chain has TRBV6-5 and TRBJ2-7; D is possibly TRBD1 (6 bases). The CDR3 is 13 amino acids. The germline gives CDR1 MNHEY, CDR2 SVGAGI. Trimming took 8 bases from V and 3 from J, leaving 14 bases between them.

V gene TRBV4-3 combines with J gene TRBJ2-1; 9 positions agree with TRBD1. There are 16 residues in the CDR3. The V segment lost 4 bases and the J segment 9 bases; nucleotides outside the gene matches: 13. Germline loops: CDR1 LGHNA, CDR2 YSLEER. In DNA form, the CDR3 reads TGCGCCAGCAGCCCTGAGGACGGGACAGGGATAATTGAGCAGTTCTTC. Translating gives CASSPEDGTGIIEQFF.